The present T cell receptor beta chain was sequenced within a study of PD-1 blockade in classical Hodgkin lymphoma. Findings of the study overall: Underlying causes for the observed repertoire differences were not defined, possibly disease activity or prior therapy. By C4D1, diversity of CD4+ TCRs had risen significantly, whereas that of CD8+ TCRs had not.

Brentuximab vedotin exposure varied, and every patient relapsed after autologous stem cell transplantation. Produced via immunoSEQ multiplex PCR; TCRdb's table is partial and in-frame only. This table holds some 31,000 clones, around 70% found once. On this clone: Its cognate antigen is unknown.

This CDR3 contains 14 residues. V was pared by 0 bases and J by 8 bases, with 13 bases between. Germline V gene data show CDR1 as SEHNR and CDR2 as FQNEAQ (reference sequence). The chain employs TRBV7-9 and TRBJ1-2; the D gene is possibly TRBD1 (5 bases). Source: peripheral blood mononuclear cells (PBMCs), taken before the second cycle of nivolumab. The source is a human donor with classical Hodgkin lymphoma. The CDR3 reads CASSLADTPGGYTF. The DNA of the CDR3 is TGTGCCAGCAGCTTAGCGGACACTCCGGGGGGCTACACCTTC.